This TCR beta chain was identified during a study of CD8+CD57+ T cells in acquired aplastic anemia. Overall study results and limits: It was found that roughly 29 CD8+ CDR3 sequences were shared between patients and controls.

It was genomic DNA that served as the template for profiling TCR beta VDJ and CDR3. TCRdb ran MiXCR on the reads and lists one entry per CDR3 protein. The profile covers a few hundred thousand distinct CDR3 sequences, with 60% to 80% appearing a single time and 3.5% to 4.5% taken by the ten largest. Germline assignment: CDR1 SGHRS and CDR2 YFSETQ. Trimming removed 0 bases from V and 4 bases from J, with 10 bases in between. The CDR3 is 14 amino acids. Remarks on this clonotype: What it recognizes is unknown.

This sequence was found in a human donor in good health, serving as a control. The rearrangement uses TRBV5-1 and TRBJ1-2, with no clear D. The source material was sorted CD4+, CD8+, or CD8+CD57+ T cells (not recorded which) from PBMCs. This CDR3 reads CASSLGLVTYGYTF. CDR3 in DNA: TGCGCCAGCAGCTTGGGGCTGGTAACCTATGGCTACACCTTC.